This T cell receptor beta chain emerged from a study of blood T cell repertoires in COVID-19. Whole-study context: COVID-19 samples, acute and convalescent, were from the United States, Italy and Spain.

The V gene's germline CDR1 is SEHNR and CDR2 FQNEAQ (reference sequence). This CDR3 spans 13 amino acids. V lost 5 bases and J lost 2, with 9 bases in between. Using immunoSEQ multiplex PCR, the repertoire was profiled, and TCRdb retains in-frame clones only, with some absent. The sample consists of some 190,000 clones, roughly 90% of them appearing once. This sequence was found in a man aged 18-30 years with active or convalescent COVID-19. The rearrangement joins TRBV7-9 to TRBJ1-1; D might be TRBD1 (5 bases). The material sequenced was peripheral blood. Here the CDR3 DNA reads TGTGCCAGCAGCAAAGACAGTAACACTGAAGCTTTCTTT. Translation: CASSKDSNTEAFF.